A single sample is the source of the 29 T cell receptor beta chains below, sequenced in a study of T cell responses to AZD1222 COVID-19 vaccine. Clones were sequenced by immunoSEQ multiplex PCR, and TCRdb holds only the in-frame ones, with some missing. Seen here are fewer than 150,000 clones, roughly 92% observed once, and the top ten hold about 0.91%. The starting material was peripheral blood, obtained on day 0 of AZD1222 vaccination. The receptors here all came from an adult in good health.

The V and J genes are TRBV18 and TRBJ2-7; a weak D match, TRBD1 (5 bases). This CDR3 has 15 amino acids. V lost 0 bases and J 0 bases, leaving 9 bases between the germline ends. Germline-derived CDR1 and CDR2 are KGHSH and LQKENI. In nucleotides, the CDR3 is TGTGCCAGCTCACCACCGTCAGGGTTCTCCTACGAGCAGTACTTC. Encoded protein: CASSPPSGFSYEQYF.

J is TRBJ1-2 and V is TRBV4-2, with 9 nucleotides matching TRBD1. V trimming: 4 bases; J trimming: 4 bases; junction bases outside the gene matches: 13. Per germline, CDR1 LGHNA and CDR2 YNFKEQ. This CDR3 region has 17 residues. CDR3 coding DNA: TGTGCCAGCAGCCTCCCTTCCTCCTGGACAGGGGCCTATGGCTACACCTTC. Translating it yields CASSLPSSWTGAYGYTF.

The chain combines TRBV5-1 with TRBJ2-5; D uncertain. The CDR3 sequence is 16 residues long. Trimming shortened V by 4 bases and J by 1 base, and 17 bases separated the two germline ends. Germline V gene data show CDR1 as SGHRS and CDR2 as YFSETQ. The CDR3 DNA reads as TGCGCCAGCAGCCTCAACCCTCAGACACTCCAAGAGACCCAGTACTTC. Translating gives CASSLNPQTLQETQYF.

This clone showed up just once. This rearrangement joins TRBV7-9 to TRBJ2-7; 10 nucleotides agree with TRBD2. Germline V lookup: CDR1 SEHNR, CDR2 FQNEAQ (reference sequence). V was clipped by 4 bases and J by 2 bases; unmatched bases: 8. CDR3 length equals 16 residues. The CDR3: CASSSLTSGSPYEQYF. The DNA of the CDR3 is TGTGCCAGCAGCTCCTTGACTAGCGGGTCACCCTACGAGCAGTACTTC.

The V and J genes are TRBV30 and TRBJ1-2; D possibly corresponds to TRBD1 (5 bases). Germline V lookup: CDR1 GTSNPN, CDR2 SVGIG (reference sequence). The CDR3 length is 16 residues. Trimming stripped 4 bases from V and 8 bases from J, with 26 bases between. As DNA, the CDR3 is TGTGCCTGGAATGGGGGAGGGGCGAGAATTTTGCGCGGCTACACCTTC. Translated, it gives CAWNGGGARILRGYTF.

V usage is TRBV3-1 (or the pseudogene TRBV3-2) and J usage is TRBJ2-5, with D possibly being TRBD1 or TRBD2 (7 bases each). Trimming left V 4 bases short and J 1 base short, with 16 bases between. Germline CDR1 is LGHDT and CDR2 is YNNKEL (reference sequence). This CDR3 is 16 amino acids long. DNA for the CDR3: TGTGCCAGCAGCCCCCTAGGGGGCGGGGGCCAAGAGACCCAGTACTTC. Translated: CASSPLGGGGQETQYF.

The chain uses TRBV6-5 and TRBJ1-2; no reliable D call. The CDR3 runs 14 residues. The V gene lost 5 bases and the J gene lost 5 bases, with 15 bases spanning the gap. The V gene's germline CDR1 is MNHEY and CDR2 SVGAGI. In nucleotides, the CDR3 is TGTGCCAGCAGTCGGCCAGGCGAAGCTTATGGCTACACCTTC. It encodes CASSRPGEAYGYTF.

The CDR3: CASSLMTGHTGELFF. CDR3 nucleotide sequence: TGCGCCAGCAGCTTGATGACAGGGCACACCGGGGAGCTGTTTTTT. This sequence joins TRBV5-1 and TRBJ2-2, with 7 positions matching TRBD1. Trimming took 1 base from V and 3 from J; bases not matched to a gene: 3. Germline CDR1 reads SGHRS; CDR2 reads YFSETQ. CDR3 size: 15 residues.

Written as DNA, the CDR3 is TGCGCCAGCAGCTTGGGGGGGAGTGGTCAAGAGACCCAGTACTTC. As protein: CASSLGGSGQETQYF. V is TRBV5-1 and J is TRBJ2-5, with D perhaps assigned TRBD1 or TRBD2 (5 bases each). CDR1 is SGHRS, CDR2 YFSETQ, per germline. Trimming pared 0 bases from V and 2 bases from J, leaving 11 bases between. This CDR3 has 15 residues.

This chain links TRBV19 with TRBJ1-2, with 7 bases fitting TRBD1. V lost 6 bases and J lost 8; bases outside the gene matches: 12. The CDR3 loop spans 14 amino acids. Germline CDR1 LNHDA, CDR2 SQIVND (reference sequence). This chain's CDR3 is CASRIPGQASGYTF. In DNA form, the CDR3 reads TGTGCCAGTAGAATCCCAGGACAGGCCAGCGGCTACACCTTC. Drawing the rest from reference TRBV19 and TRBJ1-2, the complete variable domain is DGGITQSPKYLFRKEGQNVTLSCEQNLNHDAMYWYRQDPGQGLRLIYYSQIVNDFQKGDIAEGYSVSREKKESFPLTVTSAQKNPTAFYLCASRIPGQASGYTFGSGTRLTVV.

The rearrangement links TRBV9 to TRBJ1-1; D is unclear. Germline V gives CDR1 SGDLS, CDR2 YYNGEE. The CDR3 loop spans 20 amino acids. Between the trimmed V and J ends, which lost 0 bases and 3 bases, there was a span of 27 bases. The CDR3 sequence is CASSVGHTYGVGYEDTEAFF. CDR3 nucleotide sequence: TGTGCCAGCAGCGTAGGTCATACCTACGGGGTGGGGTACGAGGACACTGAAGCTTTCTTT.

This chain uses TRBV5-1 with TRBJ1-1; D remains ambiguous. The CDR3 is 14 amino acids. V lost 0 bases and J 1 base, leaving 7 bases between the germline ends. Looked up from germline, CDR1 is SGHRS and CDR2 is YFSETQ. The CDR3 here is CASSLVSGNTEAFF. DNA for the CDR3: TGCGCCAGCAGCTTGGTCTCAGGGAACACTGAAGCTTTCTTT.

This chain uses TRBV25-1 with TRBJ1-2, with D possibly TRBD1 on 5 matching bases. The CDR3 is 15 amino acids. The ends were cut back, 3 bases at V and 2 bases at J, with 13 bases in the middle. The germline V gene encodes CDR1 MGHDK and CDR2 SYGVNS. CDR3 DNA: TGTGCCAGCAGTGATGGGGGGAGACTAAACTATGGCTACACCTTC. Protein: CASSDGGRLNYGYTF.

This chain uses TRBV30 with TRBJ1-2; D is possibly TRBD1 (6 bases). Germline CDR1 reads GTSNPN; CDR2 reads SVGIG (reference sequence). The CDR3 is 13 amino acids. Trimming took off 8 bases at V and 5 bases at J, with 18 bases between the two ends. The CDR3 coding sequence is TGTGCCACATCCCCCCTGGGGGCATATGGCTACACCTTC. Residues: CATSPLGAYGYTF.

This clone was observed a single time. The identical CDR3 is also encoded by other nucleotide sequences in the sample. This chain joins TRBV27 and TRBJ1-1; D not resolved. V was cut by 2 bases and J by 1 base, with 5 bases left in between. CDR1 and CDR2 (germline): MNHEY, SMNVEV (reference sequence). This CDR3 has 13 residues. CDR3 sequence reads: CASSLGGNTEAFF. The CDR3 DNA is TGTGCCAGCAGTTTAGGCGGGAACACTGAAGCTTTCTTT.

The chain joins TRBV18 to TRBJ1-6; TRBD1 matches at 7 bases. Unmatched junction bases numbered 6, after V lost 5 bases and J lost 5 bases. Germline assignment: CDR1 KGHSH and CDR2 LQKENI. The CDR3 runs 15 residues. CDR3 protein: CASSTGTVHNSPLHF. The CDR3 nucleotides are TGTGCCAGCTCAACCGGGACAGTTCATAATTCACCCCTCCACTTT.

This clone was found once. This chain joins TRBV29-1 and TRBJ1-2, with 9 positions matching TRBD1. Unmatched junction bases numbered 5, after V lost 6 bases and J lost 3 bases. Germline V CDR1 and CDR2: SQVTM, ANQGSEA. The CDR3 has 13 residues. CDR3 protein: CSVERTGDYGYTF. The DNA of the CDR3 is TGCAGCGTGGAACGGACAGGGGACTATGGCTACACCTTC.

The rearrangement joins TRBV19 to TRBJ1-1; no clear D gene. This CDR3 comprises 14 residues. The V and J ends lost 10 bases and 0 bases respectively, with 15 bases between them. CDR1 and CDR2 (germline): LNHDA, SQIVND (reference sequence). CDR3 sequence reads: CATASAGMNTEAFF. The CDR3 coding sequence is TGTGCCACCGCATCCGCCGGAATGAACACTGAAGCTTTCTTT.

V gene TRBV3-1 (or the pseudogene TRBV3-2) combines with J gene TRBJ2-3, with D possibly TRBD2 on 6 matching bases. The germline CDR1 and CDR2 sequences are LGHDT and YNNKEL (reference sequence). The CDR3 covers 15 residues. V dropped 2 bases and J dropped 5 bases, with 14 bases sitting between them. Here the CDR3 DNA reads TGTGCCAGCAGCCAAATACGTGGTAGCGGAGATACGCAGTATTTT. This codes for CASSQIRGSGDTQYF.

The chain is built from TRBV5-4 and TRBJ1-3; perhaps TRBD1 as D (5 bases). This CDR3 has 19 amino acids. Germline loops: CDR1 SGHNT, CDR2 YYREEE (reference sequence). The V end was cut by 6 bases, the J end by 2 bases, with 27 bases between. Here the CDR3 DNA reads TGTGCCAGCAAAGGAGGGGCCCTGATTAAGCGGGAGGCTGGAAACACCATATATTTT. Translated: CASKGGALIKREAGNTIYF. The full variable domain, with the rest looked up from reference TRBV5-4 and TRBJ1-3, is ETGVTQSPTHLIKTRGQQVTLRCSSQSGHNTVSWYQQALGQGPQFIFQYYREEENGRGNFPPRFSGLQFPNYSSELNVNALELDDSALYLCASKGGALIKREAGNTIYFGEGSWLTVV.

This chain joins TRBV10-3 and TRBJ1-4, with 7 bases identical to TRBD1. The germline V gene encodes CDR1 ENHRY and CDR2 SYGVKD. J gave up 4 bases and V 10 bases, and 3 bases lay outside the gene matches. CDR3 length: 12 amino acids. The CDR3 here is CATGQDNEKLFF. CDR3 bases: TGTGCCACCGGACAGGATAATGAAAAACTGTTTTTT.

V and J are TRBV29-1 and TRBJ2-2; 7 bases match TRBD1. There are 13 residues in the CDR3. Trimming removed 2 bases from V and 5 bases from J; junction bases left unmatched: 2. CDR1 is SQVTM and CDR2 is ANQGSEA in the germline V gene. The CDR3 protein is CSVENRGTGELFF. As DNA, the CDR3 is TGCAGCGTTGAAAACAGGGGAACCGGGGAGCTGTTTTTT.

The CDR3 here is CASSARQGENTEAFF. In DNA, the CDR3 is TGTGCCAGCAGCGCCCGACAGGGGGAGAATACTGAAGCTTTCTTT. The rearrangement uses TRBV7-2 and TRBJ1-1; 9 bases agree with TRBD1. The CDR3 extends over 15 amino acids. Germline V CDR1 and CDR2: SGHTA, FQGNSA. Trimming cost V 5 bases and J 5 bases; bases outside gene matches: 9.

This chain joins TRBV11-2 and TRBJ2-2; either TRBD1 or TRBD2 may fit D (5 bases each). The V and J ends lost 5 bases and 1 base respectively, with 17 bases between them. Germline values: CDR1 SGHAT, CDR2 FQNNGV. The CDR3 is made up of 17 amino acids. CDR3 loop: CASSQGIGAGNTGELFF. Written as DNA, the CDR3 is TGTGCCAGCAGCCAGGGAATAGGGGCGGGGAACACCGGGGAGCTGTTTTTT.

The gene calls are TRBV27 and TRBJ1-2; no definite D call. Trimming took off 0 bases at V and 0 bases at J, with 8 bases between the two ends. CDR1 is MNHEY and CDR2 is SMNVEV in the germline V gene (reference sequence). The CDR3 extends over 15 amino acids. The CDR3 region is CASSLSGRTNYGYTF. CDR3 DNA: TGTGCCAGCAGTTTATCGGGCAGGACTAACTATGGCTACACCTTC.

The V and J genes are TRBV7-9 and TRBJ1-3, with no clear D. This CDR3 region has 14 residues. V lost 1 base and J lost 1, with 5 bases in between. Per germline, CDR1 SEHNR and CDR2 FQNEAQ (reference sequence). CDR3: CASSLGTSGNTIYF. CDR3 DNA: TGTGCCAGCAGCTTAGGGACTTCTGGAAACACCATATATTTT.

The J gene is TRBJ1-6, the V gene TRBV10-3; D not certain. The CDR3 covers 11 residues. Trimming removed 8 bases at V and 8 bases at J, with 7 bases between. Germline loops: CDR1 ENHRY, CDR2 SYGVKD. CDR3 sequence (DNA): TGTGCCATCGGCAAGGATTCACCCCTCCACTTT. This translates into CAIGKDSPLHF.

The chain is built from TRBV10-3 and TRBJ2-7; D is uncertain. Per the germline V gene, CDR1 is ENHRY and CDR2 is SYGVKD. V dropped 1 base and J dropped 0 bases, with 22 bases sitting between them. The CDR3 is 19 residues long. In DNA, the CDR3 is TGTGCCATCAGTGAGTTCGGAGAGGTCTCACAATCGTACTCCTACGAGCAGTACTTC. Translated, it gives CAISEFGEVSQSYSYEQYF.

The CDR3 DNA reads as TGCGCCAGCACCACAGGGGGGGCACTAGGAGCTTTCTTT. Encoded protein: CASTTGGALGAFF. This chain connects TRBV10-2 to TRBJ1-1, with TRBD1 matching over 8 bases. The CDR3 has 13 residues. The V and J ends lost 7 bases and 10 bases, in that order; junction bases with no gene match: 11. CDR1 WSHSY and CDR2 SAAADI come from the germline V gene.